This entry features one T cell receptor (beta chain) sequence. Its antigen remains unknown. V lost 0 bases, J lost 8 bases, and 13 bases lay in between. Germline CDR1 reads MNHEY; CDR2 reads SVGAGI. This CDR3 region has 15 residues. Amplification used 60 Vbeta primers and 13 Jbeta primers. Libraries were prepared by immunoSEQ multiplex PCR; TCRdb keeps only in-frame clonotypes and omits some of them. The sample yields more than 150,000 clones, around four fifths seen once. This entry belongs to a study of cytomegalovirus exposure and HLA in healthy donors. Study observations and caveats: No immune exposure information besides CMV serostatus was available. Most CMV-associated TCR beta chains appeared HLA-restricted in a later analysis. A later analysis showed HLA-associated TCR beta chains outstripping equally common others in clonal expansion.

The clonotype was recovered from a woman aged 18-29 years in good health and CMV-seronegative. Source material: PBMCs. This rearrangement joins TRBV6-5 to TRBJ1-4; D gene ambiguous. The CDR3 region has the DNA TGTGCCAGCAGTTACTCGAGTGGTTTAGAGGAAAAACTGTTTTTT. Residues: CASSYSSGLEEKLFF.